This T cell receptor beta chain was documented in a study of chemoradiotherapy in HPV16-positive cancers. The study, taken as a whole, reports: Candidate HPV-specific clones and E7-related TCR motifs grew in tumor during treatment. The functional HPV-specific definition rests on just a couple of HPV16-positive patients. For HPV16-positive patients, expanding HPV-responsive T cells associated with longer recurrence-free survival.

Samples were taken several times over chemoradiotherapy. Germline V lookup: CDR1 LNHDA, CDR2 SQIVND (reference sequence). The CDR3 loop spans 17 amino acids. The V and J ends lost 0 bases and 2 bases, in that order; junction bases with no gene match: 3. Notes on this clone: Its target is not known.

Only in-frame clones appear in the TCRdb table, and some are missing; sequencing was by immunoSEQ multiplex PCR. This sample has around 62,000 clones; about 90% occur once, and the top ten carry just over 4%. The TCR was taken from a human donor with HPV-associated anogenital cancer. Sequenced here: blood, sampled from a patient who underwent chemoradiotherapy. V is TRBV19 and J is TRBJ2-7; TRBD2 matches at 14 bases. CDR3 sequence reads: CASSIDSTSGRAYEQYF. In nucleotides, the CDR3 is TGTGCCAGTAGTATAGATTCGACTAGCGGGAGGGCCTACGAGCAGTACTTC.